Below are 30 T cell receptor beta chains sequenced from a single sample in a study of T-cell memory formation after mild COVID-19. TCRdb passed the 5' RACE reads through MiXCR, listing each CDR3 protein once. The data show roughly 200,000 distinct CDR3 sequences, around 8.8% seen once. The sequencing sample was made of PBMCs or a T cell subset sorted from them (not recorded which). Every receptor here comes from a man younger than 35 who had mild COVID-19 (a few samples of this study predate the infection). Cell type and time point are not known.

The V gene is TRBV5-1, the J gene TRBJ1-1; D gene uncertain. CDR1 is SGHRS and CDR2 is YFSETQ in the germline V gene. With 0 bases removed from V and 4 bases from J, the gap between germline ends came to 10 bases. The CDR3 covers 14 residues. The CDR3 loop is CASSLVVGSTEAFF. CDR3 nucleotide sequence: TGCGCCAGCAGCTTGGTGGTTGGGAGCACTGAAGCTTTCTTT.

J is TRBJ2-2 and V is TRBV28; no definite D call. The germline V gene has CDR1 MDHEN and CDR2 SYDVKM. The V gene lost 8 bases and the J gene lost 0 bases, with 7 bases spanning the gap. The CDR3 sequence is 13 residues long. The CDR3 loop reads CASRTTNTGELFF. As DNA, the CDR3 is TGTGCCAGCCGGACCACGAACACCGGGGAGCTGTTTTTT.

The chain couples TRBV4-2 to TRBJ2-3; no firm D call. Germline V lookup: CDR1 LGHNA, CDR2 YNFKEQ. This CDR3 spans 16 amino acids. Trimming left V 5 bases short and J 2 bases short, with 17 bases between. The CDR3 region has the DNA TGTGCCAGCAGCTACGGTTTAGGTACTTTCACAGATACGCAGTATTTT. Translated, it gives CASSYGLGTFTDTQYF.

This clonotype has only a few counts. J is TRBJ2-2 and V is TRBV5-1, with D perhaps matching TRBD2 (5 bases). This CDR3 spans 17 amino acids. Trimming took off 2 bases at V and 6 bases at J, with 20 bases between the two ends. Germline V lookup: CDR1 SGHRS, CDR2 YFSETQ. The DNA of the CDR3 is TGCGCCAGCAGCTTCCTAGCCGGAGGTGAAGGTTCCGGGGAGCTGTTTTTT. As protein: CASSFLAGGEGSGELFF.

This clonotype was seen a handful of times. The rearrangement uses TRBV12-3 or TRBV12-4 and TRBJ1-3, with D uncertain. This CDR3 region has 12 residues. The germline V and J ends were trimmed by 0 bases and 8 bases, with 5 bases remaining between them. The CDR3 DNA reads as TGTGCCAGCAGTTTAGCGGGTCACACCATATATTTT. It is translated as CASSLAGHTIYF.

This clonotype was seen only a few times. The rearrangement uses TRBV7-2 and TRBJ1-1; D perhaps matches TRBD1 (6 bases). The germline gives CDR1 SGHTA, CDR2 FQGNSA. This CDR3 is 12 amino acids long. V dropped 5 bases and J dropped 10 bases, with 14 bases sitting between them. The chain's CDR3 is CASSPTGSGAFF. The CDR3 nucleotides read TGTGCCAGCAGCCCAACAGGGTCGGGAGCTTTCTTT.

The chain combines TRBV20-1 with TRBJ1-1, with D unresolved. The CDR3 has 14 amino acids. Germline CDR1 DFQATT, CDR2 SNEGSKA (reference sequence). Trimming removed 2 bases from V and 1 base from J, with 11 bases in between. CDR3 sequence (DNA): TGCAGTGCTAGATACGCTCAGAGGAACACTGAAGCTTTCTTT. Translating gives CSARYAQRNTEAFF.

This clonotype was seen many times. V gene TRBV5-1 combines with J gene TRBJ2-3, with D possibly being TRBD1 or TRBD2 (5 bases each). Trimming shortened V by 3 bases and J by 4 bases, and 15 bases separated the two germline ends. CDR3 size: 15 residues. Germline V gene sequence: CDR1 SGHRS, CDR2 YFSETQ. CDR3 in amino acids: CASSSRDPRADTQYF. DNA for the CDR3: TGCGCCAGCAGCTCCCGGGACCCGAGGGCAGATACGCAGTATTTT.

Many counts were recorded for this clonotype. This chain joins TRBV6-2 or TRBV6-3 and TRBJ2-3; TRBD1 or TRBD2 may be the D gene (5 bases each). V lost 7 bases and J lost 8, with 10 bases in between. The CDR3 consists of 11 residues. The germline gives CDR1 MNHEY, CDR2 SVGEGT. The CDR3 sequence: CASNRGSTQYF. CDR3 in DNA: TGTGCCAGCAACCGGGGCAGTACGCAGTATTTT.

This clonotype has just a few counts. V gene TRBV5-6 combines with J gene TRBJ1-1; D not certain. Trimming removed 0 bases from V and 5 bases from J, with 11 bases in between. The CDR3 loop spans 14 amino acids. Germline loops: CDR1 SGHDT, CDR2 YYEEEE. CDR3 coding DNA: TGTGCCAGCAGCTTGGTCCAGGACGGAACTGAAGCTTTCTTT. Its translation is CASSLVQDGTEAFF.

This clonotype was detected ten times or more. Written as DNA, the CDR3 is TGCGCCAGCAGCCAAAGCCCAGGGGCCTACGAGCAGTACGTC. Its protein is CASSQSPGAYEQYV. The V call is TRBV4-3, the J call TRBJ2-7; possible D gene TRBD1, 6 bases. Trimming took off 2 bases at V and 2 bases at J, with 10 bases between the two ends. CDR1 is LGHNA and CDR2 is YSLEER in the germline V gene. The CDR3 has 14 amino acids.

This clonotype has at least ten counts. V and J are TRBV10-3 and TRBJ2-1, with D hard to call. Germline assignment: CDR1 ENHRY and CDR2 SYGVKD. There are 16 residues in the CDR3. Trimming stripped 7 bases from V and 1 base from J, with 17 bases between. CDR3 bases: TGTGCCATCACTGCATTACAGAAACGGTCCTACAATGAGCAGTTCTTC. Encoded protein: CAITALQKRSYNEQFF.

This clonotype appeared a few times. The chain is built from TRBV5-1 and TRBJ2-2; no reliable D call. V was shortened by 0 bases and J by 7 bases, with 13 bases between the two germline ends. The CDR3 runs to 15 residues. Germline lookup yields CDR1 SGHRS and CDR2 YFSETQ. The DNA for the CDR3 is TGCGCCAGCAGCTTGGCGGGTAGCAGAGTCGGGGAGCTGTTTTTT. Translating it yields CASSLAGSRVGELFF.

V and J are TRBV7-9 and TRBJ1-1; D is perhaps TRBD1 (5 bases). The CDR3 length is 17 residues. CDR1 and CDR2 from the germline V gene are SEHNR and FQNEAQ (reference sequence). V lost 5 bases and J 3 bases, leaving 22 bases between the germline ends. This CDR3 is CASSPLPGKAEDTEAFF. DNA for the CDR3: TGTGCCAGCAGCCCCCTCCCAGGGAAGGCGGAGGACACTGAAGCTTTCTTT.

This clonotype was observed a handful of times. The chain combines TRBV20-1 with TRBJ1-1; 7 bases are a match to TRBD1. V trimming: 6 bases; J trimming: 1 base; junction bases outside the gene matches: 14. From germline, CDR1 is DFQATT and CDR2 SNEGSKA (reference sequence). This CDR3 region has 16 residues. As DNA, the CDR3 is TGCAGTGCCCGTAAACAGGGGTCGGGTACGAACACTGAAGCTTTCTTT. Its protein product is CSARKQGSGTNTEAFF.

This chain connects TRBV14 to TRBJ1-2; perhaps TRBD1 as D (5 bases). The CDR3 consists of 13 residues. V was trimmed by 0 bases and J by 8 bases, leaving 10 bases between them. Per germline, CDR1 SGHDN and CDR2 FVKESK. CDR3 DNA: TGTGCCAGCAGCCAAGAAGGGGTTGGCGGCTACACCTTC. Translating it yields CASSQEGVGGYTF.

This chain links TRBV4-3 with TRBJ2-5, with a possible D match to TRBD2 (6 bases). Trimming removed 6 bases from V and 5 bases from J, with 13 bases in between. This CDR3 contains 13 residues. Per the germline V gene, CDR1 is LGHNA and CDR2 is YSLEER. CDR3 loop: CASSSGLWETQYF. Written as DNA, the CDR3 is TGCGCCAGCAGTTCGGGACTCTGGGAGACCCAGTACTTC.

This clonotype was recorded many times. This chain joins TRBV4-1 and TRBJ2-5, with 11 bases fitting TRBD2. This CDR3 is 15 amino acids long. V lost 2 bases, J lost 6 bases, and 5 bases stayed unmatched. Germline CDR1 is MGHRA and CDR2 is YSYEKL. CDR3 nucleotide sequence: TGCGCCAGCAGCCAACAACTAGCGGGGGCGAAGACCCAGTACTTC. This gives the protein CASSQQLAGAKTQYF.

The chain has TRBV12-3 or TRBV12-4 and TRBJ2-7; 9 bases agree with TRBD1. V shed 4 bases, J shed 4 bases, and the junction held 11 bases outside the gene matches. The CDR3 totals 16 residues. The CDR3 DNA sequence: TGTGCCAGCAGTTCTGGAGAGGGACAGGGATCGTACGAGCAGTACTTC. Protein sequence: CASSSGEGQGSYEQYF.

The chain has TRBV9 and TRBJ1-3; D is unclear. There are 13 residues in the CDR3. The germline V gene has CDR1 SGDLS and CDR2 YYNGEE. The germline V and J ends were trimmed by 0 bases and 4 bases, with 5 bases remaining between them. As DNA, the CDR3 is TGTGCCAGCAGCGTAGCGACGGGAAACACCATATATTTT. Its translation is CASSVATGNTIYF.

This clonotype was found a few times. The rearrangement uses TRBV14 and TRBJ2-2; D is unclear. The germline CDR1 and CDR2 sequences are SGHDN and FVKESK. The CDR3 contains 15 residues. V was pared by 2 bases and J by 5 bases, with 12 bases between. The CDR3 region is CASSQRQGWTGELFF. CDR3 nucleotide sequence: TGTGCCAGCAGCCAACGGCAAGGGTGGACCGGGGAGCTGTTTTTT.

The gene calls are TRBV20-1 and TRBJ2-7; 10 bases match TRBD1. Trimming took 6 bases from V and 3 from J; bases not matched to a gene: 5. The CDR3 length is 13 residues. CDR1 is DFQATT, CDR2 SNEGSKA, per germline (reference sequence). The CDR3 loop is CSARGQGIYEQYF. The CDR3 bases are TGCAGTGCGCGGGGACAGGGGATCTACGAGCAGTACTTC.

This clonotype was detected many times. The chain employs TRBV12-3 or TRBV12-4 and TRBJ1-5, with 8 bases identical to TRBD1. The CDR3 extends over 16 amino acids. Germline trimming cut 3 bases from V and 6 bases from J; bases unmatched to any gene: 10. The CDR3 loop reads CASSLKGQGFGQPQHF. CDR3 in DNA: TGTGCCAGCAGTTTGAAAGGACAGGGTTTTGGTCAGCCCCAGCATTTT.

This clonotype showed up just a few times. CDR3 protein: CSGDSPLHF. CDR3 nucleotide sequence: TGCAGCGGAGATTCACCCCTCCACTTT. The rearrangement links TRBV29-1 to TRBJ1-6; D ambiguous. The CDR3 sequence is 9 residues long. V was cut by 7 bases and J by 8 bases, with 3 bases left in between. The germline CDR1 and CDR2 sequences are SQVTM and ANQGSEA.

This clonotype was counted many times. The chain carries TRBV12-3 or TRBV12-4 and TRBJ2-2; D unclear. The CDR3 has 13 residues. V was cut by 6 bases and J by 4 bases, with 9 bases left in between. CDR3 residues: CASSLRVTGELFF. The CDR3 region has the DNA TGTGCCAGCAGCTTACGGGTCACCGGGGAGCTGTTTTTT.

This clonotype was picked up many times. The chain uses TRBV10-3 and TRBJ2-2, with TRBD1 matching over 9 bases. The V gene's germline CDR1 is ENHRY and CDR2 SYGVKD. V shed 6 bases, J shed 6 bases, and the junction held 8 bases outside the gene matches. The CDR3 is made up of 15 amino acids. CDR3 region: CAIRERQGVAGELFF. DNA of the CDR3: TGTGCCATCAGGGAAAGACAGGGGGTGGCCGGGGAGCTGTTTTTT.

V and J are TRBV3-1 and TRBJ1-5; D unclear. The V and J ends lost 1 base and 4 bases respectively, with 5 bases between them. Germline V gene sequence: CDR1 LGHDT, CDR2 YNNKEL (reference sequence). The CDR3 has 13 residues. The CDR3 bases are TGTGCCAGCAGCCAAGTTCTTAATCAGCCCCAGCATTTT. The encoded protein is CASSQVLNQPQHF.

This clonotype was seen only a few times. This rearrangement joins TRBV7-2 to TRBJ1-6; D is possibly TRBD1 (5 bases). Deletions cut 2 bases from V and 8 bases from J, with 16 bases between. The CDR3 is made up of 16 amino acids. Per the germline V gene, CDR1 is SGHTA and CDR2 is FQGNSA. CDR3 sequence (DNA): TGTGCCAGCAGCTTATACCGGGACGTAGGGTATTCACCCCTCCACTTT. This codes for CASSLYRDVGYSPLHF.

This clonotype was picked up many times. The chain's CDR3 is CASSLMLGGQETQYF. The CDR3, as DNA: TGCGCCAGCAGCTTGATGTTGGGTGGCCAAGAGACCCAGTACTTC. V and J are TRBV5-1 and TRBJ2-5; the D is unclear. With 1 base removed from V and 1 base from J, the gap between germline ends came to 11 bases. Germline V lookup: CDR1 SGHRS, CDR2 YFSETQ. The CDR3 has 15 amino acids.

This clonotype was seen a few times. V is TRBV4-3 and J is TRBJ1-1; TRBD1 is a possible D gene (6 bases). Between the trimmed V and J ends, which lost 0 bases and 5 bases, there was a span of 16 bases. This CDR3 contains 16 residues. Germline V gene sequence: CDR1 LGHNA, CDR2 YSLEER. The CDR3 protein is CASSQDRGSARTEAFF. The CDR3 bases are TGCGCCAGCAGCCAAGATAGGGGGAGCGCGAGGACTGAAGCTTTCTTT.